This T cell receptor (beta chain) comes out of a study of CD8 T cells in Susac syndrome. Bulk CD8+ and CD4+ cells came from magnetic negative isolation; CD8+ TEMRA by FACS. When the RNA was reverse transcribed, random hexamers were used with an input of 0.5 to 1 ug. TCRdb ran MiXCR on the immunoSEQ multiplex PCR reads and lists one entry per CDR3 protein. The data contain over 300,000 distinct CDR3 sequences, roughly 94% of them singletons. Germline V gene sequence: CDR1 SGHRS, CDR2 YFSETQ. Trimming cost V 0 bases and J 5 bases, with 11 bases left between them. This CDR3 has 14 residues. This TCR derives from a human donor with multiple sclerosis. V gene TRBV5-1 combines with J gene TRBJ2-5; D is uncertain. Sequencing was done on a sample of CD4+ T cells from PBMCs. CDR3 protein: CASSLEGARETQYF. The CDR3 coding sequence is TGCGCCAGCAGCTTGGAGGGCGCCCGGGAGACCCAGTACTTC.